What follows describes a single T cell receptor beta chain. Its target is unknown. The germline V gene has CDR1 LNHDA and CDR2 SQIVND (reference sequence). There are 16 residues in the CDR3. V shed 5 bases and J shed 8 bases, with 22 bases lying between them. The table came from immunoSEQ multiplex PCR; TCRdb's copy has only in-frame clones and leaves some out. The profile shows over 50,000 clones, 86% of them singletons. These data originate in a study of OX40 agonist ivuxolimab in advanced cancers. Study-level points and caveats: At 0.1 to 3.0 mg/kg and by week 6, CD4+ and CD8+ T cells in the blood had expanded clonally.

The TCR sequence derives from an adult with an advanced solid tumor such as melanoma, head and neck, liver or kidney cancer. This chain links TRBV19 with TRBJ2-1; D is perhaps TRBD2 (7 bases). The specimen comprised CD4+ or CD8+ T cells sorted from blood, sampled in a trial of the OX40 agonist ivuxolimab. The CDR3 region has the DNA TGTGCCAGTAGTCGAGGCCTGGGGGCGGGAGACGATGAGCAGTTCTTC. This gives the protein CASSRGLGAGDDEQFF.